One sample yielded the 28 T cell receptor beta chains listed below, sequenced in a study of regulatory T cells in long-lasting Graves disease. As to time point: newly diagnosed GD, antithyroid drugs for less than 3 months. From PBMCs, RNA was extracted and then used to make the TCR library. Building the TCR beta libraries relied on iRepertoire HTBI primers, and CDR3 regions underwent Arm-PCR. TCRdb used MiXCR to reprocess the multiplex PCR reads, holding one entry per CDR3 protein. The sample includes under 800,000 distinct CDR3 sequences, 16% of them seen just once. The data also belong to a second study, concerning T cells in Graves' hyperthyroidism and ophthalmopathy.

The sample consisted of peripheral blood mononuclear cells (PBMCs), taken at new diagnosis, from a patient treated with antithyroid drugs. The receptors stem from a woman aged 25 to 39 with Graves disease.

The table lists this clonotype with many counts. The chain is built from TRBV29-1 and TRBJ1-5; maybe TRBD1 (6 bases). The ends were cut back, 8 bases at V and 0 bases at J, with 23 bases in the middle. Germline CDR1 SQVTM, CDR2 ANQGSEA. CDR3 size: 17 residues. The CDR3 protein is CSPTKGQDEYSNQPQHF. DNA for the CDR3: TGCAGCCCCACTAAGGGACAAGACGAATATAGCAATCAGCCCCAGCATTTT.

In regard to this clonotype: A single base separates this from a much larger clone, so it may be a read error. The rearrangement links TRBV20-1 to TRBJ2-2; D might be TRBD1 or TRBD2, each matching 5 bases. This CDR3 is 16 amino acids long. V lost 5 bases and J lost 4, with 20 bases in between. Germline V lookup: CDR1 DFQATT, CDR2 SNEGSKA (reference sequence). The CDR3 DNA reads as TGCAGTGCTCCCTACTTGGGGCCTCGGGGCACCGGGGAGCTGTTTTTT. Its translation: CSAPYLGPRGTGELFF.

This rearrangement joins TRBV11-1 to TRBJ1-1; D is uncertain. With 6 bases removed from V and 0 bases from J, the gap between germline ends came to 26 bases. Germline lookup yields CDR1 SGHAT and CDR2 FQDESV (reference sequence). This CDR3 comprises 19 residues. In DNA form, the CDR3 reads TGTGCCAGCAGTCCCGAAAGTTGGCCTATTAATCCTCTGAACACTGAAGCTTTCTTT. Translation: CASSPESWPINPLNTEAFF.

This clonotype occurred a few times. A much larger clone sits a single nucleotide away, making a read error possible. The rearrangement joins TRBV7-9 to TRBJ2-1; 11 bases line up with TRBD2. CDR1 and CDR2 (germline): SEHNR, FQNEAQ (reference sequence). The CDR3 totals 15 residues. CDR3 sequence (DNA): TGTGCCAGCAGCCGGACTAGCGGGCAAGATAATGAGCAGCTCTTC. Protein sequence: CASSRTSGQDNEQLF. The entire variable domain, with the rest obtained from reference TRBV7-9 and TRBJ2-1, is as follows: DTGVSQNPRHKITKRGQNVTFRCDPISEHNRLYWYRQTLGQGPEFLTYFQNEAQLEKSRLLSDRFSAERPKGSFSTLEIQRTEQGDSAMYLCASSRTSGQDNEQLFGPGTRLTVL.

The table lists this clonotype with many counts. The CDR3, as DNA: TGTGCCAGCAGCCCAGGACTAGCGGGACCCTACACAGATACGCAGTATTTT. Its protein product is CASSPGLAGPYTDTQYF. This chain links TRBV7-2 with TRBJ2-3; TRBD2 matches 12 bases. J gave up 2 bases and V 5 bases, and 8 bases lay outside the gene matches. Germline CDR1 is SGHTA and CDR2 is FQGNSA. This CDR3 is built from 17 residues.

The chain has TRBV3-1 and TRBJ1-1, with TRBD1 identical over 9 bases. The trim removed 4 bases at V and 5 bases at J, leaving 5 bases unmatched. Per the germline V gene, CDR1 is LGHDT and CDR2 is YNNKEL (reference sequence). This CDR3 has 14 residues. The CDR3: CASSRNRGQTEAFF. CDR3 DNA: TGTGCCAGCAGCCGAAACAGGGGGCAAACTGAAGCTTTCTTT.

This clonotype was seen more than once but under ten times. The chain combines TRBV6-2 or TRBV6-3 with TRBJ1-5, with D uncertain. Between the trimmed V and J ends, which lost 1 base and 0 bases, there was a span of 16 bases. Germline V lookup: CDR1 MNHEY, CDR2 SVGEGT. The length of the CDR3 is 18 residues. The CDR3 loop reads CASSYFPVSPDSNQPQHF. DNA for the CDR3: TGTGCCAGCAGTTACTTTCCCGTGAGTCCAGATAGCAATCAGCCCCAGCATTTT.

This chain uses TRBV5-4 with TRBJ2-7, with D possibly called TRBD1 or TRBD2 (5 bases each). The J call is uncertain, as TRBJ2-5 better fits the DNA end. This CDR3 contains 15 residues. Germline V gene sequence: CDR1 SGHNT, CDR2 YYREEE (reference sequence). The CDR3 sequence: CASSPGTPGSETQYF. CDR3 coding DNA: TGTGCCAGCAGCCCTGGGACCCCAGGGTCAGAGACCCAGTACTTC.

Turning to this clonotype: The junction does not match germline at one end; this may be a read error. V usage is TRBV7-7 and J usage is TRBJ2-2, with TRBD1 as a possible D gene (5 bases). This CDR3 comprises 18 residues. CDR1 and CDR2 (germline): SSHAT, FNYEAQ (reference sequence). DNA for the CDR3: TGTGCTAGCAGCTTATACCCCGGACATCACACAGGCACCGGGGAGCTGTTTTTT. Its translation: CASSLYPGHHTGTGELFF.

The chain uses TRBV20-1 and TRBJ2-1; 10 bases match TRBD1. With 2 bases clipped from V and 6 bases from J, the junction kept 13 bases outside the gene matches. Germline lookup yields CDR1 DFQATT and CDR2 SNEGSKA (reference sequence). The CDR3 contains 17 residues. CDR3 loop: CSARIRRRDRGSNEQFF. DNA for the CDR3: TGCAGTGCTAGAATCCGCCGCAGGGACAGGGGAAGCAATGAGCAGTTCTTC.

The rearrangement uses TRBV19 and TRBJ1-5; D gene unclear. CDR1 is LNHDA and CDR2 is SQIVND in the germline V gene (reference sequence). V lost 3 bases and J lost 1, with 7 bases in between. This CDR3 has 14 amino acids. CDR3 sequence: CASSIGQSNQPQHF. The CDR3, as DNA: TGTGCCAGTAGTATTGGTCAAAGCAATCAGCCCCAGCATTTT.

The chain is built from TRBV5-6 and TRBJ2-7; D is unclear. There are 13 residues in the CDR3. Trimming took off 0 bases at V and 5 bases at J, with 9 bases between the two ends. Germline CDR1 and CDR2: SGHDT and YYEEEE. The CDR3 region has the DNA TGTGCCAGCAGCTTGGCCTCCATGAACGAGCAGTACTTC. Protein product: CASSLASMNEQYF.

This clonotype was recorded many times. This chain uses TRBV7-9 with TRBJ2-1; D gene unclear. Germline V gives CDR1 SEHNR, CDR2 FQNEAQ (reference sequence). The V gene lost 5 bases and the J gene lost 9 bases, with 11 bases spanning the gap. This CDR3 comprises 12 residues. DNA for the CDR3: TGTGCCAGCAGCCAAATATTAATTGAGCAGTTCTTC. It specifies CASSQILIEQFF.

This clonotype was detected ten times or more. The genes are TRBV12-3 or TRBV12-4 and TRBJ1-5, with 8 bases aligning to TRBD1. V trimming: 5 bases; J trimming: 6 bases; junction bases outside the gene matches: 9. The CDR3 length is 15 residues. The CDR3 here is CASSIADRVGQPQHF. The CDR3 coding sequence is TGTGCCAGCAGTATTGCGGACAGGGTGGGTCAGCCCCAGCATTTT.

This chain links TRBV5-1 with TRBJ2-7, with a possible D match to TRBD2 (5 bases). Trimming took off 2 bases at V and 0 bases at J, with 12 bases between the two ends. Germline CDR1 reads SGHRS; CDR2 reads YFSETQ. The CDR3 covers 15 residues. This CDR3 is CASSFRSEGSYEQYF. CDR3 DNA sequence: TGCGCCAGCAGCTTTAGGTCCGAGGGCTCCTACGAGCAGTACTTC. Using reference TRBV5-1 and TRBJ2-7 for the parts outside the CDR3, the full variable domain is KAGVTQTPRYLIKTRGQQVTLSCSPISGHRSVSWYQQTPGQGLQFLFEYFSETQRNKGNFPGRFSGRQFSNSRSEMNVSTLELGDSALYLCASSFRSEGSYEQYFGPGTRLTVT.

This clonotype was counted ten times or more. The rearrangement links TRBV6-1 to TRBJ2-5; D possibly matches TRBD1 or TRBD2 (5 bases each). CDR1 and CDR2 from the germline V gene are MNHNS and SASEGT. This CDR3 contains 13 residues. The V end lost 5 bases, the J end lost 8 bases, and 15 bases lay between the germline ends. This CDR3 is CASSKPGHGTQYF. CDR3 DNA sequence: TGTGCCAGCAGTAAACCGGGGCACGGAACCCAGTACTTC.

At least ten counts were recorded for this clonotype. CDR3 region: CASKKGESAPLHF. DNA of the CDR3: TGTGCCAGCAAAAAAGGGGAATCCGCACCCCTCCACTTT. The J gene is TRBJ1-6, the V gene TRBV28, with D perhaps TRBD1 (5 bases). The CDR3 totals 13 residues. V was clipped by 7 bases and J by 11 bases, with 15 bases between them. Germline lookup yields CDR1 MDHEN and CDR2 SYDVKM.

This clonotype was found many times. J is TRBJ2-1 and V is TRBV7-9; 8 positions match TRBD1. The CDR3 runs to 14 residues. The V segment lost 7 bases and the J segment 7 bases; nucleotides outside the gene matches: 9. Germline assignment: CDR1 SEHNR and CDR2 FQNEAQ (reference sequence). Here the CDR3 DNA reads TGTGCCAGCACCGGACAGGGAGATTTTAATGAGCAGTTCTTC. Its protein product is CASTGQGDFNEQFF.

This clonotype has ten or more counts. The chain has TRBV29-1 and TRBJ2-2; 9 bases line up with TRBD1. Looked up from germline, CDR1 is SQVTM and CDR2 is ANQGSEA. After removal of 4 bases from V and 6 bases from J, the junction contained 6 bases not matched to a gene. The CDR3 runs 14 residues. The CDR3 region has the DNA TGCAGCGTTGGGGGACAGGGCTGGGCCGGGGAGCTGTTTTTT. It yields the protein CSVGGQGWAGELFF.

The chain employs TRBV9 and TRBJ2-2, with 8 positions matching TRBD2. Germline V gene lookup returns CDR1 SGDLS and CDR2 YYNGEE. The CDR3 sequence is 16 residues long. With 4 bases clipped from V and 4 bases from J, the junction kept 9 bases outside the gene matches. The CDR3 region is CASSPRGLVGTGELFF. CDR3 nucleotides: TGTGCCAGCAGCCCCAGGGGACTAGTTGGCACCGGGGAGCTGTTTTTT.

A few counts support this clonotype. The DNA of the CDR3 is TGTGCCTGGACGCCGGGGGCAGGACGGACAGATACGCAGTATTTT. Encoded protein: CAWTPGAGRTDTQYF. This chain links TRBV30 with TRBJ2-3; TRBD1 or TRBD2 may be the D gene (6 bases each). This CDR3 has 15 amino acids. V was trimmed by 4 bases and J by 3 bases, leaving 17 bases between them. Germline CDR1 is GTSNPN and CDR2 is SVGIG (reference sequence). Full variable domain (rest looked up from reference TRBV30 and TRBJ2-3): SQTIHQWPATLVQPVGSPLSLECTVEGTSNPNLYWYRQAAGRGLQLLFYSVGIGQISSEVPQNLSASRPQDRQFILSSKKLLLSDSGFYLCAWTPGAGRTDTQYFGPGTRLTVL.

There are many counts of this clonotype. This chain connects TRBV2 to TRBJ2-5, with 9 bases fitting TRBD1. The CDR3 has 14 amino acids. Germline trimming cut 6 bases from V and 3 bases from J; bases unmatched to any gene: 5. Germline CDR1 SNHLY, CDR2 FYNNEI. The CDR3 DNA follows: TGTGCCAGCAGCCGAACAGGGGGCAAAGAGACCCAGTACTTC. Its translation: CASSRTGGKETQYF.

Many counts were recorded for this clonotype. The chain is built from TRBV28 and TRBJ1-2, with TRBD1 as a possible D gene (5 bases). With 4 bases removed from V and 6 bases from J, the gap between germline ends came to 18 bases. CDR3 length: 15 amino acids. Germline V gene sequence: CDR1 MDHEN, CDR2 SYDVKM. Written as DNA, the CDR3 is TGTGCCAGCAGTTCCGCGGGGACGGACGGGAATGGCTACACCTTC. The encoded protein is CASSSAGTDGNGYTF.

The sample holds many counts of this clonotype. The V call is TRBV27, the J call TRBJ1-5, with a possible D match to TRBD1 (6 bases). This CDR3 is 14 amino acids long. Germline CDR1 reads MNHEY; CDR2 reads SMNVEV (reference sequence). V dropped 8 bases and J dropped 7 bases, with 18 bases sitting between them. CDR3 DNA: TGTGCCAGCGGGCCGGGACACCTAGGGCAGCCCCAGCATTTT. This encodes CASGPGHLGQPQHF.

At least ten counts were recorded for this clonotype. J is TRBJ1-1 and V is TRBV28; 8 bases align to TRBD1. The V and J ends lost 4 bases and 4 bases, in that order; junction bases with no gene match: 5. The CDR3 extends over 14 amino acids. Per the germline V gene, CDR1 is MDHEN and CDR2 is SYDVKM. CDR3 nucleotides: TGTGCCAGCAGTTCTCCAGGGGGCCTCACTGAAGCTTTCTTT. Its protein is CASSSPGGLTEAFF.

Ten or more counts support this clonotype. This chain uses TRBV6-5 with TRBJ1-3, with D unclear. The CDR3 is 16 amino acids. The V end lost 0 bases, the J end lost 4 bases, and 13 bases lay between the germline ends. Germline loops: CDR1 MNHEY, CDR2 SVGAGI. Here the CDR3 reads CASSYSLRVRGNTIYF. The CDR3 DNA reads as TGTGCCAGCAGTTACTCGTTACGGGTGCGAGGAAACACCATATATTTT.

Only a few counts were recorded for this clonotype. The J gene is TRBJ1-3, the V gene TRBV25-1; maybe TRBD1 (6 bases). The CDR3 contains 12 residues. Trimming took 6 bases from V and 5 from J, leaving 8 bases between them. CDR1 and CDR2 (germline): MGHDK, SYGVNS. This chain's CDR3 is CASSGTRNTIYF. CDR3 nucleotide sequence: TGTGCCAGCAGCGGGACACGAAACACCATATATTTT. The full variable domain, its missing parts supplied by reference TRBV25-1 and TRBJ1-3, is EADIYQTPRYLVIGTGKKITLECSQTMGHDKMYWYQQDPGMELHLIHYSYGVNSTEKGDLSSESTVSRIRTEHFPLTLESARPSHTSQYLCASSGTRNTIYFGEGSWLTVV.

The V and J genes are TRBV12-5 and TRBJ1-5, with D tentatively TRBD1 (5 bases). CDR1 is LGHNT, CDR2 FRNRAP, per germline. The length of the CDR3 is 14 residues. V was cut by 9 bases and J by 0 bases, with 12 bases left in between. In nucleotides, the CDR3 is TGTGCTAGCAGCGGGGACGGTAGCAATCAGCCCCAGCATTTT. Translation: CASSGDGSNQPQHF.